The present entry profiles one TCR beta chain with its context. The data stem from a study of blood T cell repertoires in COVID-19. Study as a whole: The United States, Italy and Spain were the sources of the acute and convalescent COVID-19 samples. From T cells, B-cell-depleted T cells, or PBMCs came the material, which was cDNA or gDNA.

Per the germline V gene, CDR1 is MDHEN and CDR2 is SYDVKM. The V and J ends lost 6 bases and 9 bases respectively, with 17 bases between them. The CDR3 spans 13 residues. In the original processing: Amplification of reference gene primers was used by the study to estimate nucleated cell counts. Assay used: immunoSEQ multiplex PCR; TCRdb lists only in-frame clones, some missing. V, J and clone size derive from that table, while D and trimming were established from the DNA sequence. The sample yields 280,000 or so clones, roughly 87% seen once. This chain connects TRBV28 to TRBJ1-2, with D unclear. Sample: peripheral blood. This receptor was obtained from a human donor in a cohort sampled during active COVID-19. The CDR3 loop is CASRPAASRSYTF. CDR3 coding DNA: TGTGCCAGCAGACCCGCGGCGTCTAGGAGCTACACCTTC.